The entry below gives a single T cell receptor beta chain sequence along with its context. The target antigen is unknown. Clones were sequenced by immunoSEQ multiplex PCR, and TCRdb holds only the in-frame ones, with some missing. Among about 120,000 clones listed, roughly 92% were seen once. This sample was included in a study of T cell responses to AZD1222 COVID-19 vaccine. Study-wide results and caveats: Donors were largely white British and mainly female; clonal diversity was possibly underestimated.

V trimming: 6 bases; J trimming: 4 bases; junction bases outside the gene matches: 4. This CDR3 is built from 14 residues. The germline CDR1 and CDR2 sequences are ENHRY and SYGVKD. Sequencing was performed on peripheral blood, taken 28 days after the second AZD1222 dose. The chain recombines TRBV10-3 with TRBJ2-3; 10 bases fit TRBD2. This TCR was sampled from an adult who received the AZD1222 COVID-19 vaccine. The CDR3 nucleotides read TGTGCCATCAGAGCGGGGGGGCAGGCAGATACGCAGTATTTT. It codes for CAIRAGGQADTQYF.